The next 11 T cell receptor beta chains were all read from a single sample in a study of blood T cell repertoires in COVID-19. The repertoire was sequenced with immunoSEQ multiplex PCR; TCRdb's copy has only in-frame clones and lacks some. The table shows about 260,000 clones, with around 87% occurring only once. Sequencing used peripheral blood. Every receptor here comes from a woman between 40 and 50 years old who had recovered from COVID-19.

This chain joins TRBV6-5 and TRBJ2-7, with D uncertain. Germline CDR1 reads MNHEY; CDR2 reads SVGAGI. V was cut by 2 bases and J by 0 bases, with 8 bases left in between. The CDR3 loop spans 14 amino acids. Written as DNA, the CDR3 is TGTGCCAGCAGTTACCGCCTCAGCTCCTACGAGCAGTACTTC. Its translation: CASSYRLSSYEQYF.

This clone was observed a handful of times. V and J are TRBV20-1 and TRBJ1-1; 9 bases match TRBD1. Germline lookup yields CDR1 DFQATT and CDR2 SNEGSKA (reference sequence). V gave up 3 bases and J gave up 5 bases; unmatched junction bases: 10. The CDR3 has 15 amino acids. The CDR3 is CSASNTGGQFTEAFF. The CDR3 DNA follows: TGCAGTGCTAGTAATACAGGGGGCCAGTTTACTGAAGCTTTCTTT.

The rearrangement links TRBV7-2 to TRBJ2-1, with TRBD2 matching 7 bases. This CDR3 has 15 amino acids. Germline values: CDR1 SGHTA, CDR2 FQGNSA. The V gene end was trimmed by 3 bases and the J gene end by 4 bases; junction bases not matched to a gene: 6. The CDR3 loop reads CASSLGGTAYNEQFF. CDR3 DNA sequence: TGTGCCAGCAGCTTGGGGGGGACCGCTTACAATGAGCAGTTCTTC.

This chain joins TRBV30 and TRBJ1-2, with D possibly matching TRBD1 (5 bases). The germline V and J ends were trimmed by 4 bases and 8 bases, with 11 bases remaining between them. CDR3 length equals 11 residues. Germline V lookup: CDR1 GTSNPN, CDR2 SVGIG (reference sequence). CDR3 sequence: CAWNQGLGYTF. The CDR3 DNA reads as TGTGCCTGGAATCAGGGTTTGGGCTACACCTTC. Full variable domain (remainder filled in from reference TRBV30 and TRBJ1-2): SQTIHQWPATLVQPVGSPLSLECTVEGTSNPNLYWYRQAAGRGLQLLFYSVGIGQISSEVPQNLSASRPQDRQFILSSKKLLLSDSGFYLCAWNQGLGYTFGSGTRLTVV.

A note on this clone: The sample carries other DNA sequences with the same CDR3. The chain is built from TRBV5-4 and TRBJ1-3, with 9 bases matching TRBD1. The CDR3 sequence is 15 residues long. Germline V gene data show CDR1 as SGHNT and CDR2 as YYREEE (reference sequence). Trimming took 3 bases from V and 7 from J; bases not matched to a gene: 8. For the CDR3, the DNA is TGTGCCAGCAGCTCCCCGGGACAGGGTACGAACACCATATATTTT. Amino acids: CASSSPGQGTNTIYF.

The chain links TRBV19 to TRBJ1-2; D gene uncertain. Looked up from germline, CDR1 is LNHDA and CDR2 is SQIVND (reference sequence). The CDR3 is 13 amino acids. Trimming stripped 6 bases from V and 6 bases from J, with 14 bases between. The CDR3 nucleotides read TGTGCCAGTAGCCTCCTGGGAGGGAATGGCTACACCTTC. Its translation: CASSLLGGNGYTF.

This CDR3 reads CASKGRGGMTQHF. In nucleotides, the CDR3 is TGTGCCAGCAAAGGGAGGGGGGGTATGACCCAGCATTTT. This chain joins TRBV2 and TRBJ1-5; D possibly corresponds to TRBD1 (6 bases). The CDR3 contains 13 residues. The ends were cut back, 7 bases at V and 11 bases at J, with 18 bases in the middle. Germline V CDR1 and CDR2: SNHLY, FYNNEI.

The V call is TRBV4-2, the J call TRBJ1-2, with 7 nucleotides matching TRBD1. Looked up from germline, CDR1 is LGHNA and CDR2 is YNFKEQ. Germline trimming cut 4 bases from V and 2 bases from J; bases unmatched to any gene: 4. The CDR3 has 14 amino acids. CDR3 nucleotide sequence: TGTGCCAGCAGCCTCCAGGGGGGAAACTATGGCTACACCTTC. The encoded protein is CASSLQGGNYGYTF.

The chain carries TRBV5-1 and TRBJ1-4, with 8 bases matching TRBD1. The trim removed 4 bases at V and 2 bases at J, leaving 10 bases unmatched. This CDR3 has 17 amino acids. CDR1 and CDR2 from the germline V gene are SGHRS and YFSETQ. The DNA for the CDR3 is TGCGCCAGCAGCCTATCCAGGGGGCAGACGACTAATGAAAAACTGTTTTTT. It translates to CASSLSRGQTTNEKLFF.

V and J are TRBV6-5 and TRBJ2-1; D call uncertain. Between the trimmed V and J ends, which lost 8 bases and 0 bases, there was a span of 8 bases. The CDR3 runs 13 residues. The V gene's germline CDR1 is MNHEY and CDR2 SVGAGI. The CDR3 is CASASSSYNEQFF. The DNA of the CDR3 is TGTGCCAGCGCGAGCTCCTCCTACAATGAGCAGTTCTTC.

The rearrangement links TRBV4-3 to TRBJ2-7; D is undetermined. Germline V gives CDR1 LGHNA, CDR2 YSLEER. CDR3 length: 15 residues. Deletions cut 0 bases from V and 3 bases from J, with 12 bases between. Here the CDR3 DNA reads TGCGCCAGCAGCCAAGAAGTCGGCAGGTACTACGAGCAGTACTTC. Translated: CASSQEVGRYYEQYF.